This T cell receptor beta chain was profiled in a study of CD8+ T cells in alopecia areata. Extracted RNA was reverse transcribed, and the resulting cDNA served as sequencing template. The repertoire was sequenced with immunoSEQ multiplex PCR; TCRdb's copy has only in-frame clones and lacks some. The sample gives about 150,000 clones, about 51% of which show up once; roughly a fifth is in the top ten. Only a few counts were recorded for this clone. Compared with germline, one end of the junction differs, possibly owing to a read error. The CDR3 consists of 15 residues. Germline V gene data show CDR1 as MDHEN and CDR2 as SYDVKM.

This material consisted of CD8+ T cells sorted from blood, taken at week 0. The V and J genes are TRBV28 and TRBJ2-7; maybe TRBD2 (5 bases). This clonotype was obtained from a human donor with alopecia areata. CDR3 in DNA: TGCGCCAGCAGTTTTCGGGCTACTAGCTCCTACGAGCAGTACTTC. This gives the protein CASSFRATSSYEQYF.